This T cell receptor beta chain was captured by sequencing in a study of shared clonotypes between healthy human individuals. There were no recent acute infections or vaccinations among the donors, who were healthy HIV-negative adults. It was around 190 ng DNA, around 33,000 T cell genomes, that sorted-subset replicate PCRs used. Profiling relied on immunoSEQ multiplex PCR, and the TCRdb table lists in-frame clones only, not all of them. The data show about 1.5 million clones, with approximately 96% seen just once and about 1.2% held by the top ten. CDR1 and CDR2 from the germline V gene are MDHEN and SYDVKM. The CDR3 covers 14 residues. The ends were cut back, 9 bases at V and 2 bases at J, with 16 bases in the middle.

The sample comprised naive CD4+ T cells sorted from blood. Subset of the sample: CD45RA+ positively selected. The sequence was collected from a man between 25 and 39 years old in good health. The chain has TRBV28 and TRBJ2-5; D may be TRBD2 (5 bases). The CDR3 reads CARYRRGDQETQYF. The CDR3 DNA sequence: TGTGCCAGATACCGACGGGGAGATCAAGAGACCCAGTACTTC.